These T cell receptor beta chains were read from a single sample in a study of control samples from healthy donors and cancer patients. Measured with immunoSEQ multiplex PCR; TCRdb has only the in-frame clones, and not every one. Counted here are some 110,000 clones, 88% occurring once; the ten biggest clones make up over 2%. The sequenced sample was blood. The source is a woman aged 70-85 years in good health. The CDR3 runs from the conserved cysteine through the conserved F or W. D genes are given only for firm matches. Clone size is shown for a subset of rows, as once, few, many or a class of expanded clone.

NA	TRBV4-2	TRBJ1-2	NA	CASSQAGGTPYGYTF	TGTGCCAGCAGCCAAGCTGGGGGGACACCGTATGGCTACACCTTC
NA	TRBV19	TRBJ1-1	NA	CASSIFASNTEAFF	TGTGCCAGTAGTATTTTCGCCTCGAACACTGAAGCTTTCTTT
NA	TRBV7-2	TRBJ2-3	once	CASSLNAREADTQYF	TGTGCCAGCAGCTTGAACGCCAGAGAGGCAGATACGCAGTATTTT
NA	TRBV19	TRBJ1-3	NA	CASSIGARTSGNTIYF	TGTGCCAGTAGTATTGGTGCACGAACCTCTGGAAACACCATATATTTT
NA	TRBV5-8	TRBJ1-6	NA	CASSLVSANSPLHF	TGTGCCAGCAGCTTGGTGTCGGCGAATTCACCCCTCCACTTT
TRBD1	TRBV27	TRBJ1-4	NA	CASTSTGGVEKLFF	TGTGCCAGCACCTCGACAGGGGGCGTCGAAAAACTGTTTTTT
TRBD2	TRBV10-1	TRBJ2-3	NA	CASSKNRGGRRTDTQYF	TGCGCCAGCAGTAAAAACCGGGGGGGCCGAAGAACAGATACGCAGTATTTT
NA	TRBV5-1	TRBJ1-2	NA	CASSLAPGQGYTF	TGCGCCAGCAGCTTGGCCCCAGGGCAAGGCTACACCTTC
TRBD2	TRBV10-3	TRBJ2-7	few	CAISDPSGDYEQYF	TGTGCCATCAGTGATCCTAGCGGGGACTACGAGCAGTACTTC
NA	TRBV3-1/TRBV3-2	TRBJ1-2	once	CASSQAGVGGYTF	TGTGCCAGCAGCCAAGCTGGGGTGGGAGGCTACACCTTC
TRBD1	TRBV9	TRBJ1-2	NA	CASSAHSRSGGDYGYTF	TGTGCCAGCAGCGCACACAGCAGATCAGGGGGCGACTATGGCTACACCTTC
NA	TRBV2	TRBJ1-2	NA	CASSPTRRLDYGYTF	TGTGCCAGCAGCCCGACACGCCGCCTTGACTATGGCTACACCTTC
NA	TRBV19	TRBJ1-1	NA	CASSIANRRTEAFF	TGTGCCAGTAGTATAGCAAACCGTCGCACTGAAGCTTTCTTT
NA	TRBV18	TRBJ1-5	few	CASSLPGQPQHF	TGTGCCAGCTCACTACCAGGTCAGCCCCAGCATTTT
NA	TRBV3-1/TRBV3-2	TRBJ1-6	NA	CASSTVGRGRGSPLHF	TGTGCCAGCTCCACCGTGGGTCGGGGGCGCGGCTCACCCCTCCACTTT
TRBD2	TRBV10-3	TRBJ2-1	NA	CAISESGGGPREQFF	TGTGCCATCAGTGAGTCGGGCGGGGGGCCACGAGAGCAGTTCTTC
NA	TRBV6-5	TRBJ1-1	NA	CASSYDRITEAFF	TGTGCCAGCAGTTACGACAGGATCACTGAAGCTTTCTTT
NA	TRBV3-1/TRBV3-2	TRBJ2-7	NA	CASSQVGTPSYEQYF	TGTGCCAGCAGCCAAGTAGGGACACCTTCCTACGAGCAGTACTTC
TRBD1	TRBV25-1	TRBJ1-6	once	CASTLGQGVHSPLHF	TGTGCCAGCACCCTGGGACAGGGAGTGCATTCACCCCTCCACTTT
NA	TRBV9	TRBJ2-3	NA	CASSESAGQTTDTQYF	TGTGCCAGCAGCGAATCCGCCGGGCAGACCACAGATACGCAGTATTTT
TRBD1	TRBV2	TRBJ1-2	many	CASSETMTGFYGYTF	TGTGCCAGCAGTGAAACTATGACAGGGTTTTATGGCTACACCTTC
TRBD1	TRBV7-9	TRBJ1-2	NA	CASSLDLGDRRQTF	TGTGCCAGCAGCTTAGATTTGGGGGACAGGCGTCAAACCTTC
NA	TRBV2	TRBJ1-5	NA	CASKRGFNQPQHF	TGTGCCAGCAAACGGGGATTCAATCAGCCCCAGCATTTT
NA	TRBV4-2	TRBJ2-3	NA	CASSQAASVNTDTQYF	TGTGCCAGCAGCCAAGCCGCTAGCGTCAACACAGATACGCAGTATTTT
TRBD1	TRBV4-2	TRBJ1-5	NA	CASSRGQGAAQPQHF	TGTGCCAGCAGCCGCGGACAGGGGGCGGCTCAGCCCCAGCATTTT
NA	TRBV12-3/TRBV12-4	TRBJ1-2	NA	CASSPGQYYGYTF	TGTGCCAGCAGCCCAGGACAGTACTATGGCTACACCTTC
TRBD1	TRBV5-4	TRBJ2-1	NA	CASSLSPMGRGFWDEQFF	TGTGCCAGCAGCTTGTCTCCGATGGGCAGGGGGTTTTGGGATGAGCAGTTCTTC
NA	TRBV7-2	TRBJ2-2	NA	CASSQRVDGELFF	TGTGCCAGCAGCCAAAGGGTTGACGGGGAGCTGTTTTTT
TRBD1	TRBV5-1	TRBJ1-4	NA	CASSNGQEINEKLFF	TGCGCCAGCAGCAACGGACAGGAAATAAATGAAAAACTGTTTTTT
TRBD2	TRBV2	TRBJ2-1	NA	CASSEWGSGNSYNEQFF	TGTGCCAGCAGTGAATGGGGTAGCGGGAACTCCTACAATGAGCAGTTCTTC
TRBD1	TRBV9	TRBJ2-2	NA	CASSVDRRRGLSGELFF	TGTGCCAGCAGCGTAGATCGGCGTAGGGGGCTTTCCGGGGAGCTGTTTTTT
TRBD1	TRBV9	TRBJ1-2	NA	CASSTGVGGYTF	TGTGCCAGCAGCACAGGGGTGGGAGGCTACACCTTC
TRBD1	TRBV20-1	TRBJ1-2	NA	CSASGTGGGYRYTF	TGCAGTGCTAGTGGGACAGGGGGAGGCTATCGCTACACCTTC
NA	TRBV18	TRBJ2-7	NA	CASSPRRAGEQYF	TGTGCCAGCTCACCACGGAGGGCAGGGGAGCAGTACTTC
NA	TRBV5-4	TRBJ2-3	NA	CASSRTGPSTDTQYF	TGTGCCAGCAGCCGTACAGGGCCTAGCACAGATACGCAGTATTTT
NA	TRBV25-1	TRBJ1-1	NA	CASNDRSNTEAFF	TGTGCCAGCAACGACAGGTCCAACACTGAAGCTTTCTTT
NA	TRBV29-1	TRBJ2-7	NA	CSVEDPLGQYF	TGCAGCGTTGAAGATCCACTGGGGCAGTACTTC